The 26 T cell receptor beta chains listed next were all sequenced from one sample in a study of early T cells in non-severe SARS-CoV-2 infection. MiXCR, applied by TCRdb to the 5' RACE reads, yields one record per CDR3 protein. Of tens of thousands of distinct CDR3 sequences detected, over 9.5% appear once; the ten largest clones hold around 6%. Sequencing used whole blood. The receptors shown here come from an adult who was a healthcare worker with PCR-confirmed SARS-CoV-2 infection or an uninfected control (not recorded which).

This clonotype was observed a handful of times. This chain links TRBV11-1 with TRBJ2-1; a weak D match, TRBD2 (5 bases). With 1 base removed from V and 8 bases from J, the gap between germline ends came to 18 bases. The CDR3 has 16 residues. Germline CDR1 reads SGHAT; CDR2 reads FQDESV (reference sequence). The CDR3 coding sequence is TGTGCCAGCAGCTTAGAGGAGCCCCGGAGGCTCCATGAGCAGTTCTTC. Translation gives CASSLEEPRRLHEQFF.

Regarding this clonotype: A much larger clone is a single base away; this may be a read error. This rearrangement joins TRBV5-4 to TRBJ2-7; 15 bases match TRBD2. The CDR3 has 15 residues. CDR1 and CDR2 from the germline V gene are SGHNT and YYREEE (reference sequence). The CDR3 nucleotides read TGTGCCGGCAGTTCGGGACTAGCGGGAGGAGGTGAGCAGTACTTC. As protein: CAGSSGLAGGGEQYF.

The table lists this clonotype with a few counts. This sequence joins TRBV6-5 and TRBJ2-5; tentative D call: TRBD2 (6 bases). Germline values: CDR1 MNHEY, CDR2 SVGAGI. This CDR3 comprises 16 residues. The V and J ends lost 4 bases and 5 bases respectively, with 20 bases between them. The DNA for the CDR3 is TGTGCCAGCAGTTCTCTCCGTGCGGGAACGGGGGAGACCCAGTACTTC. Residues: CASSSLRAGTGETQYF.

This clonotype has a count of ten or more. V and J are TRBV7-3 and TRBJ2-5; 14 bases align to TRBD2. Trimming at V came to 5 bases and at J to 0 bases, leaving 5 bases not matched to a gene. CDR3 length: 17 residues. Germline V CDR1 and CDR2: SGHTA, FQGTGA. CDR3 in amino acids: CASSPGTSGRHQETQYF. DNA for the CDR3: TGTGCCAGCAGCCCCGGGACTAGCGGGAGACACCAAGAGACCCAGTACTTC.

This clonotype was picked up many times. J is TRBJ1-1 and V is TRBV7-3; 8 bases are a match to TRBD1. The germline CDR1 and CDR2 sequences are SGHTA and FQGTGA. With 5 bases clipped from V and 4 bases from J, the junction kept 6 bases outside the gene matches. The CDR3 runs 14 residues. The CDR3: CASSTQGVATEAFF. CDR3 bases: TGTGCCAGCAGCACACAGGGGGTGGCCACTGAAGCTTTCTTT.

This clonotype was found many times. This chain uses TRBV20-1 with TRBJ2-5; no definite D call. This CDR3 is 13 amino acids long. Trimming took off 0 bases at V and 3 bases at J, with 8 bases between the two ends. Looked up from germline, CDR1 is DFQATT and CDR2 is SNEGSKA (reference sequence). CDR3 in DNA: TGCAGTGCTAGAGAGGGCGGAAAAGAGACCCAGTACTTC. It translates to CSAREGGKETQYF.

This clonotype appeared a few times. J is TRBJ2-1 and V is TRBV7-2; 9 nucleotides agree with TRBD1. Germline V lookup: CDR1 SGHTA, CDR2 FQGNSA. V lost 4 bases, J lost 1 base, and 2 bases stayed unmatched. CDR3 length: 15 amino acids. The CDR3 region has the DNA TGTGCCAGCAGCTACGGACAGGGGTCCTACAATGAGCAGTTCTTC. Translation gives CASSYGQGSYNEQFF.

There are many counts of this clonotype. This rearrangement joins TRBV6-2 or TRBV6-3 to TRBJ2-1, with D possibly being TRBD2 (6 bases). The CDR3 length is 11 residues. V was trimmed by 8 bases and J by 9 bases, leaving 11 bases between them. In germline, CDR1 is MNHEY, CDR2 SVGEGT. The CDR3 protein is CASSVGGEQFF. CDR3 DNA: TGTGCCAGCTCCGTGGGGGGTGAGCAGTTCTTC.

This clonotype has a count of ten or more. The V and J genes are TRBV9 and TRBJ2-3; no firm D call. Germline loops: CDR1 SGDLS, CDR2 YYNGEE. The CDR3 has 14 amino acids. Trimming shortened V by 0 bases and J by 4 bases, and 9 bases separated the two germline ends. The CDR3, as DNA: TGTGCCAGCAGCGTAGGTGATAGGGCAGATACGCAGTATTTT. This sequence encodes CASSVGDRADTQYF.

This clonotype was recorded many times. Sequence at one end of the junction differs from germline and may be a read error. CDR3 sequence reads: CASSPFSAGSGANVLTF. The CDR3 DNA reads TGTGCTAGCAGCCCGTTCAGCGCGGGCTCTGGGGCCAACGTCCTGACTTTC. This chain joins TRBV7-7 and TRBJ2-6; D is possibly TRBD2 (5 bases). This CDR3 has 17 residues. CDR1 and CDR2 from the germline V gene are SSHAT and FNYEAQ (reference sequence).

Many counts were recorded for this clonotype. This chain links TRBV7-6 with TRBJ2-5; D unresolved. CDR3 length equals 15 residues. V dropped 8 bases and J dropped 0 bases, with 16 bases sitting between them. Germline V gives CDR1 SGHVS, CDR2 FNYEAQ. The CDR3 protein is CASSSSSTYQETQYF. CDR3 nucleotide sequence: TGTGCCAGCTCCTCTAGTTCTACGTACCAAGAGACCCAGTACTTC.

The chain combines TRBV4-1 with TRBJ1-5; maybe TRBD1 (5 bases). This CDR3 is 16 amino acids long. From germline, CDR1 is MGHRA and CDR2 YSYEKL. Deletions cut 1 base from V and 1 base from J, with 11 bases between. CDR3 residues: CASSQVRGVSNQPQHF. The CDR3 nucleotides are TGCGCCAGCAGCCAAGTTCGGGGGGTGAGCAATCAGCCCCAGCATTTT.

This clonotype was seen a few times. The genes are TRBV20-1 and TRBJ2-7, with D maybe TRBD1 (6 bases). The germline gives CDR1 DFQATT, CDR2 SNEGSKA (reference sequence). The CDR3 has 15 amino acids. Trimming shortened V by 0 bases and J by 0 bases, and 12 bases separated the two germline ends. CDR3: CSARDRIGGSYEQYF. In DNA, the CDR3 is TGCAGTGCTAGAGATCGTATAGGGGGCTCCTACGAGCAGTACTTC.

The CDR3 nucleotides read TGCAGCGTTGAAGAGACAGATACGCAGTATTTT. It encodes CSVEETDTQYF. The genes are TRBV29-1 and TRBJ2-3; D call uncertain. Germline V CDR1 and CDR2: SQVTM, ANQGSEA. CDR3 length equals 11 residues. Trimming stripped 0 bases from V and 3 bases from J, with 1 base between.

The CDR3 DNA is TGTGCCAGCAGCCAAGTTGGGACCCGCTTCGGGGAGCTGTTTTTT. This encodes CASSQVGTRFGELFF. The chain couples TRBV3-1 to TRBJ2-2; D is possibly TRBD1 or TRBD2 (5 bases each). Germline CDR1 is LGHDT and CDR2 is YNNKEL (reference sequence). This CDR3 spans 15 amino acids. V lost 1 base, J lost 7 bases, and 13 bases lay in between. Using reference TRBV3-1 and TRBJ2-2 for the parts outside the CDR3, the full variable domain is DTAVSQTPKYLVTQMGNDKSIKCEQNLGHDTMYWYKQDSKKFLKIMFSYNNKELIINETVPNRFSPKSPDKAHLNLHINSLELGDSAVYFCASSQVGTRFGELFFGEGSRLTVL.

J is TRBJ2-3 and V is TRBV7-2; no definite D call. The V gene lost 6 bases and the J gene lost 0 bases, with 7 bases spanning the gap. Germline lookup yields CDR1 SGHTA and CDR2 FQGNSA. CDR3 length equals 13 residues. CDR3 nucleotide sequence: TGTGCCAGCAGTCTAATTAGCACAGATACGCAGTATTTT. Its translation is CASSLISTDTQYF.

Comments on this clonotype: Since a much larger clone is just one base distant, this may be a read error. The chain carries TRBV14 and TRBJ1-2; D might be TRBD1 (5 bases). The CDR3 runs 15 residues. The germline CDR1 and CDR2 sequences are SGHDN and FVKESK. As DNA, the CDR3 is TGTGCCAACAGCCGGTCCTGGGGCGCCTGGAATGGCTACACCTTC. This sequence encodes CANSRSWGAWNGYTF.

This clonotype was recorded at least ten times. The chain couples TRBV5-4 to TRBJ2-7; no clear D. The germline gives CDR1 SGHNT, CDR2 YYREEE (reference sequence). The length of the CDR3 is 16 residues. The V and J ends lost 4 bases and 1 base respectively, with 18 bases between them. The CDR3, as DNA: TGTGCCAGCAGCCGTCAGATGACGAAGTCTTCCTACGAGCAGTACTTC. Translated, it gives CASSRQMTKSSYEQYF.

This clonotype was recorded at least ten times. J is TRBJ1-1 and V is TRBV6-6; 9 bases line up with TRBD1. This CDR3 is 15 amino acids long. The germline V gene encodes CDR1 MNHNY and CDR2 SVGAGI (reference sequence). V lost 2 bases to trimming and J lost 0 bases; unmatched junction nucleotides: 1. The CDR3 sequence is CASSYGTGLNTEAFF. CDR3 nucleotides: TGTGCCAGCAGTTACGGGACAGGGTTGAACACTGAAGCTTTCTTT.

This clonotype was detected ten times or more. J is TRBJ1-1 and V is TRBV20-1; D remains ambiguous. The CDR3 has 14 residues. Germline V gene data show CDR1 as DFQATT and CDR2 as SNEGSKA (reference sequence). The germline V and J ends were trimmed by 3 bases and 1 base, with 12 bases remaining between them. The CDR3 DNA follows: TGCAGTGCTAGCGGCGACAAAGGGAACACTGAAGCTTTCTTT. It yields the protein CSASGDKGNTEAFF.

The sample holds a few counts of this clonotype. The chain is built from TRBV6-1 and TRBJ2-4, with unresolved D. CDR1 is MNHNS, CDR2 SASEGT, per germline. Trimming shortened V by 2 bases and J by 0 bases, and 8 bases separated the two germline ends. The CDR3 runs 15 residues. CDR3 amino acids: CASSEQALAKNIQYF. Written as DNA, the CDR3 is TGTGCCAGCAGTGAACAGGCTCTAGCCAAAAACATTCAGTACTTC.

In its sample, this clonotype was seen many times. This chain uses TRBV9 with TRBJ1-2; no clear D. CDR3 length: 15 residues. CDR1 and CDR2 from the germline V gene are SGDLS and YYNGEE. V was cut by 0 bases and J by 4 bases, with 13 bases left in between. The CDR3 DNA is TGTGCCAGCAGCGTAGGGTCAGACCTAATCTATGGCTACACCTTC. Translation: CASSVGSDLIYGYTF.

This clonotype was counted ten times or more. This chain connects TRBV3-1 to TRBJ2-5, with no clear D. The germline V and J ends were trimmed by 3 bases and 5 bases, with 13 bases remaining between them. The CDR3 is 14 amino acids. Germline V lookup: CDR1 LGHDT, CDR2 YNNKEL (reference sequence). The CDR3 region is CASSQWTIEETQYF. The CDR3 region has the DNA TGTGCCAGCAGCCAGTGGACGATTGAGGAGACCCAGTACTTC.

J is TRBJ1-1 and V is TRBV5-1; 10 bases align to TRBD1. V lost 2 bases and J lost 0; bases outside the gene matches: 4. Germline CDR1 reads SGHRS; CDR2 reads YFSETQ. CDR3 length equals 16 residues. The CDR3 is CASSFGDRGMNTEAFF. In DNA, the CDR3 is TGCGCCAGCAGCTTTGGGGACAGGGGAATGAACACTGAAGCTTTCTTT.

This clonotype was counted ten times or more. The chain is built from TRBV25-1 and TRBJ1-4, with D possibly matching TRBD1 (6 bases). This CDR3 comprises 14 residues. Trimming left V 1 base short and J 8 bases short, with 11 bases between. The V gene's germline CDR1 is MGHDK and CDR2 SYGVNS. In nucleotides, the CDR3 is TGTGCCAGCAGTGAATTCAGGGGAGGGGAAAAACTGTTTTTT. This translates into CASSEFRGGEKLFF.

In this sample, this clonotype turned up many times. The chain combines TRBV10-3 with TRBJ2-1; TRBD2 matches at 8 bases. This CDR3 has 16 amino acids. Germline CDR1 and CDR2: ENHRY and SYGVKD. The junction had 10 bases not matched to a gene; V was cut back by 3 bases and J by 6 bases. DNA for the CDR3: TGTGCCATCAGTGATCAAAGCGGGAGTACGTCCAATGAGCAGTTCTTC. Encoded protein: CAISDQSGSTSNEQFF.